The next 24 T cell receptor beta chains were all read from a single sample in a study of beta chain features in type 1 diabetes. Sequenced material consisted of expressed TCRB transcripts (all of the isolated RNA was reverse transcribed). Clones were read by immunoSEQ multiplex PCR, and TCRdb kept only the in-frame ones, dropping some. Of about 220,000 clones listed, about 11% are singletons. Source material: central memory CD4+ T cells from blood. The receptors here all came from a man aged 18 to 29 in good health.

This chain uses TRBV7-2 with TRBJ2-7, with TRBD1 identical over 9 bases. The CDR3 contains 15 residues. CDR1 is SGHTA, CDR2 FQGNSA, per germline. Germline trimming cut 5 bases from V and 4 bases from J; bases unmatched to any gene: 9. The CDR3 reads CASSPAGTGMYEQYF. In DNA form, the CDR3 reads TGTGCCAGCAGCCCAGCGGGGACAGGGATGTACGAGCAGTACTTC.

Note on this clone: Other nucleotide sequences in the sample specify the same CDR3. The V gene is TRBV18, the J gene TRBJ2-1; D uncertain. Germline lookup yields CDR1 KGHSH and CDR2 LQKENI. This CDR3 region has 12 residues. The ends were cut back, 2 bases at V and 8 bases at J, with 7 bases in the middle. For the CDR3, the DNA is TGTGCCAGCTCACCAGAAAGGGATGAGCAGTTCTTC. Translated: CASSPERDEQFF.

The chain uses TRBV9 and TRBJ2-3, with 7 bases identical to TRBD2. The V gene's germline CDR1 is SGDLS and CDR2 YYNGEE. CDR3 length equals 16 residues. With 1 base clipped from V and 5 bases from J, the junction kept 10 bases outside the gene matches. The CDR3 region is CASSVTREGWGDTQYF. The CDR3 DNA reads as TGTGCCAGCAGCGTAACGAGGGAGGGATGGGGAGATACGCAGTATTTT.

This clone came up a few times. A much larger clone differs from this one at a single base, so this may be a read error. Other DNA sequences of this sample code for an identical CDR3. V usage is TRBV29-1 and J usage is TRBJ2-7, with TRBD2 identical over 10 bases. The CDR3 length is 12 residues. Trimming took 6 bases from V and 5 from J; bases not matched to a gene: 4. The V gene's germline CDR1 is SQVTM and CDR2 ANQGSEA. CDR3: CSVRSGRDEQYF. CDR3 DNA sequence: TGCAGCGTGCGGAGCGGGAGGGACGAGCAGTACTTC.

This clone was picked up a small number of times. The chain combines TRBV7-9 with TRBJ2-1, with 7 bases matching TRBD1. The germline gives CDR1 SEHNR, CDR2 FQNEAQ (reference sequence). V was clipped by 5 bases and J by 5 bases; unmatched bases: 9. The CDR3 length is 15 residues. The CDR3 region is CASSLRTGGNNEQFF. The CDR3 DNA follows: TGTGCCAGCAGCCTAAGGACAGGAGGAAACAATGAGCAGTTCTTC.

In its sample, this clone was seen a few times. J is TRBJ2-1 and V is TRBV18; TRBD1 matches 8 bases. The V gene end was trimmed by 3 bases and the J gene end by 6 bases; junction bases not matched to a gene: 7. The CDR3 is 15 residues long. Per germline, CDR1 KGHSH and CDR2 LQKENI. CDR3 loop: CASSPREDRGNEQFF. CDR3 coding DNA: TGTGCCAGCTCACCGCGAGAAGACAGGGGCAATGAGCAGTTCTTC.

This chain's CDR3 is CASSQFVSWAGELFF. CDR3 DNA sequence: TGCGCCAGCAGTCAATTTGTCAGTTGGGCCGGGGAGCTGTTTTTT. V is TRBV23-1 and J is TRBJ2-2; the D is unclear. TRBV23-1 is given ORF status, its function remaining uncertain. The germline V and J ends were trimmed by 1 base and 6 bases, with 12 bases remaining between them. The CDR3 length is 15 residues.

The chain carries TRBV10-1 and TRBJ2-4; D unclear. Germline CDR1 WNHNN, CDR2 SYGVQD (reference sequence). This CDR3 is 14 amino acids long. Trimming shortened V by 5 bases and J by 3 bases, and 11 bases separated the two germline ends. The CDR3 DNA is TGCGCCAGCAGTCCAGTCTTGGGCAAAAACATTCAGTACTTC. Its translation: CASSPVLGKNIQYF.

A few counts support this clone. V usage is TRBV2 and J usage is TRBJ2-1; D is undetermined. CDR3 length equals 11 residues. Trimming removed 6 bases at V and 9 bases at J, with 9 bases between. The V gene's germline CDR1 is SNHLY and CDR2 FYNNEI. CDR3 loop: CASREWPEQFF. As DNA, the CDR3 is TGTGCCAGCAGGGAATGGCCTGAGCAGTTCTTC. Filled out from reference TRBV2 and TRBJ2-1, the complete variable domain reads EPEVTQTPSHQVTQMGQEVILRCVPISNHLYFYWYRQILGQKVEFLVSFYNNEISEKSEIFDDQFSVERPDGSNFTLKIRSTKLEDSAMYFCASREWPEQFFGPGTRLTVL.

This clone was observed many times. Other DNA sequences in this sample translate to the same CDR3. This rearrangement joins TRBV4-3 to TRBJ2-1; D call uncertain. V was shortened by 2 bases and J by 9 bases, with 14 bases between the two germline ends. Germline V gene sequence: CDR1 LGHNA, CDR2 YSLEER. This CDR3 is built from 14 residues. The CDR3 nucleotides are TGCGCCAGCAGCCAATTATCGTCGGGTGGTGAGCAGTTCTTC. Translating it yields CASSQLSSGGEQFF.

J is TRBJ2-5 and V is TRBV5-6, with D tentatively TRBD2 (5 bases). There are 14 residues in the CDR3. Germline CDR1 reads SGHDT; CDR2 reads YYEEEE. Deletions cut 0 bases from V and 4 bases from J, with 10 bases between. CDR3 in amino acids: CASSLVEARETQYF. The CDR3 DNA follows: TGTGCCAGCAGCTTGGTGGAGGCTCGAGAGACCCAGTACTTC.

This rearrangement joins TRBV5-4 to TRBJ2-3, with TRBD1 as a possible D gene (5 bases). With 6 bases removed from V and 3 bases from J, the gap between germline ends came to 20 bases. The germline V gene encodes CDR1 SGHNT and CDR2 YYREEE (reference sequence). There are 16 residues in the CDR3. CDR3 protein: CASTTPAGLITDTQYF. The DNA for the CDR3 is TGTGCCAGCACTACACCGGCAGGGTTGATTACAGATACGCAGTATTTT.

This clone has just a few counts. This chain uses TRBV7-2 with TRBJ2-2; D tentatively reads TRBD1 or TRBD2 (5 bases each). The CDR3 runs 17 residues. CDR1 and CDR2 from the germline V gene are SGHTA and FQGNSA. The V gene lost 5 bases and the J gene lost 6 bases, with 22 bases spanning the gap. The CDR3 sequence is CASSTSPGRLTAGELFF. CDR3 bases: TGTGCCAGCAGCACAAGCCCGGGACGCCTTACGGCCGGGGAGCTGTTTTTT.

The chain joins TRBV6-5 to TRBJ1-1, with D maybe TRBD1 (5 bases). The ends were cut back, 6 bases at V and 4 bases at J, with 15 bases in the middle. Germline CDR1 is MNHEY and CDR2 is SVGAGI. The CDR3 totals 14 residues. The CDR3 spells CASSKRIGTTEAFF. CDR3 DNA: TGTGCCAGCAGCAAGCGAATTGGGACCACTGAAGCTTTCTTT.

This clone was detected only a few times. Other DNA sequences in the same sample also yield this CDR3. The V gene is TRBV11-2, the J gene TRBJ2-3; D ambiguous. The length of the CDR3 is 12 residues. Germline loops: CDR1 SGHAT, CDR2 FQNNGV. The V end was cut by 1 base, the J end by 3 bases, with 2 bases between. The DNA of the CDR3 is TGTGCCAGCAGCTTAGGAACAGATACGCAGTATTTT. It specifies CASSLGTDTQYF.

This chain links TRBV6-5 with TRBJ2-1; a possible D gene is TRBD1 (5 bases). Trimming left V 0 bases short and J 5 bases short, with 14 bases between. This CDR3 is 16 amino acids long. CDR1 is MNHEY, CDR2 SVGAGI, per germline. CDR3 nucleotide sequence: TGTGCCAGCAGTTACTCGTGGCAGGGAAAAGACAATGAGCAGTTCTTC. As protein: CASSYSWQGKDNEQFF.

This clone was observed at least ten times. CDR3 sequence (DNA): TGTGCCAGCAGCTTCAGGGGGCCGACAGATACGCAGTATTTT. Its protein is CASSFRGPTDTQYF. V usage is TRBV7-3 and J usage is TRBJ2-3; the match to TRBD1 covers 8 bases. The CDR3 totals 14 residues. Per germline, CDR1 SGHTA and CDR2 FQGTGA. V was clipped by 3 bases and J by 3 bases; unmatched bases: 2.

Only a few counts were recorded for this clone. The chain links TRBV5-4 to TRBJ2-5; no clear D. V was cut by 7 bases and J by 1 base, with 11 bases left in between. This CDR3 is built from 13 residues. The germline V gene has CDR1 SGHNT and CDR2 YYREEE (reference sequence). The CDR3 loop reads CASGKGPQETQYF. CDR3 coding DNA: TGTGCCAGCGGGAAGGGCCCCCAAGAGACCCAGTACTTC.

This clone was detected ten times or more. DNA of the CDR3: TGCGCCAGCAGCCAAGTCACACCGTCGAACACCGGGGAGCTGTTTTTT. It is translated as CASSQVTPSNTGELFF. The chain carries TRBV4-3 and TRBJ2-2; D remains unclear. Germline lookup yields CDR1 LGHNA and CDR2 YSLEER. V was shortened by 1 base and J by 0 bases, with 9 bases between the two germline ends. CDR3 length: 16 residues.

J is TRBJ2-1 and V is TRBV6-4, with unresolved D. Germline CDR1 and CDR2: MRHNA and SNTAGT. This CDR3 is 13 amino acids long. V was clipped by 7 bases and J by 7 bases, with 14 bases between them. The CDR3 DNA is TGTGCCAGCAAGGGCGGTCTAGGGAATGAGCAGTTCTTC. Translated, it gives CASKGGLGNEQFF.

This clone was observed many times. The chain recombines TRBV28 with TRBJ2-7; D possibly corresponds to TRBD1 (5 bases). The CDR3 sequence is 13 residues long. Trimming cost V 7 bases and J 4 bases, with 14 bases left between them. Germline V lookup: CDR1 MDHEN, CDR2 SYDVKM. As DNA, the CDR3 is TGTGCCAGCACTTCACAGGCGATATACGAGCAGTACTTC. Protein sequence: CASTSQAIYEQYF.

This clone showed up just a few times. The V and J genes are TRBV5-4 and TRBJ2-3, with 10 bases matching TRBD2. This CDR3 comprises 15 residues. The V segment lost 1 base and the J segment 4 bases; nucleotides outside the gene matches: 3. Germline assignment: CDR1 SGHNT and CDR2 YYREEE (reference sequence). In DNA, the CDR3 is TGTGCCAGCAGCTTGAAGCGGGAGGGCGCAGATACGCAGTATTTT. Translated, it gives CASSLKREGADTQYF.

The J gene is TRBJ2-2, the V gene TRBV5-4; TRBD1 aligns across 8 bases. V shed 4 bases, J shed 7 bases, and the junction held 12 bases outside the gene matches. The germline gives CDR1 SGHNT, CDR2 YYREEE (reference sequence). The CDR3 totals 16 residues. CDR3 DNA sequence: TGTGCCAGCAGCCCGGGGGCAGCTGACAGGGGCGGGGAGCTGTTTTTT. This codes for CASSPGAADRGGELFF.

This clone was found many times. The V and J genes are TRBV2 and TRBJ2-1; D gene unclear. The length of the CDR3 is 13 residues. The V and J ends lost 7 bases and 4 bases respectively, with 11 bases between them. The germline gives CDR1 SNHLY, CDR2 FYNNEI. The CDR3 DNA follows: TGTGCCAGCACCCGCGAGAGGTACAATGAGCAGTTCTTC. Translation: CASTRERYNEQFF.